This TCR beta chain was identified in a study of a mutant IDH1 vaccine in newly diagnosed glioma. Study at large: Treated patients comprised about 62% males and approximately 38% females, mean age roughly 44 years. The therapy given earlier, which was standard therapy, consisted of radiotherapy, temozolomide, or both, and most of the patients received both.

Measured with immunoSEQ multiplex PCR; TCRdb has only the in-frame clones, and not every one. The data show 23,000 or so clones, roughly 93% seen once. The time point: baseline, week 1 (first vaccination visit). As to treatment: pre-vaccination baseline after standard-of-care therapy. Donors had new IDH1-mutant astrocytomas of WHO grade 3 or 4 (ATRX-lost). In regard to this clone: The antigen remains unidentified.

Points from the study as a whole: Vaccination induced immune responses in around 93% of patients.

Looked up from germline, CDR1 is SGHTS and CDR2 is YDEGEE. The CDR3 length is 17 residues. After removal of 0 bases from V and 4 bases from J, the junction contained 8 bases not matched to a gene. The specimen comprised PBMCs, sampled from a glioma patient treated with radiotherapy, temozolomide or both. This receptor was taken from a man aged 40-50 years with glioma. The chain carries TRBV5-8 and TRBJ2-2, with 8 bases matching TRBD2. DNA for the CDR3: TGTGCCAGCAGCTTGGCCGGGACTAGGTTGGGCACCGGGGAGCTGTTTTTT. Translating gives CASSLAGTRLGTGELFF. Combining the CDR3 with reference TRBV5-8 and TRBJ2-2 gives the whole variable domain EAGVTQSPTHLIKTRGQQATLRCSPISGHTSVYWYQQALGLGLQFLLWYDEGEERNRGNFPPRFSGRQFPNYSSELNVNALELEDSALYLCASSLAGTRLGTGELFFGEGSRLTVL.